This T cell receptor (beta chain) was identified in a study of identifying expanded T cells in peripheral blood. TCRdb's copy holds only in-frame clones and misses some; the assay was immunoSEQ multiplex PCR. The data contain under 100,000 clones, roughly 90% of them seen just once; the ten biggest clones take up around 7%. V shed 0 bases and J shed 7 bases, with 14 bases lying between them. Per germline, CDR1 SGHDT and CDR2 YYEEEE. The CDR3 is made up of 14 amino acids. The specimen sequenced was blood. The chain links TRBV5-6 to TRBJ2-7; D is possibly TRBD1 or TRBD2 (5 bases each). The receptor was isolated from a person aged 18 to 69 in good health. The CDR3 reads CASSLEVGAGEQYF. DNA of the CDR3: TGTGCCAGCAGCTTGGAAGTCGGGGCAGGAGAGCAGTACTTC.